This T cell receptor beta chain was captured by sequencing in a study of early T cells in non-severe SARS-CoV-2 infection. Study at large: Sequencing targeted bulk RNA from unsorted whole blood, leaving chains unpaired. Study-wide points: Lookups in VDJdb leaned toward anti-spike CD8 responses and missed private and CD4 specificities.

Concerning this clonotype: The antigen is unknown.

Germline CDR1 SGDLS, CDR2 YYNGEE. The CDR3 covers 16 residues. Trimming shortened V by 0 bases and J by 4 bases, and 13 bases separated the two germline ends. The protocol attached unique molecular identifiers to individual cDNA molecules. MiXCR, applied by TCRdb to the 5' RACE reads, yields one record per CDR3 protein. Of approximately 97,000 distinct CDR3 sequences in the sample, more than 9.5% were seen once. The clonotype was recovered from an adult who was a healthcare worker with PCR-confirmed SARS-CoV-2 infection or an uninfected control (not recorded which). The chain links TRBV9 to TRBJ2-2; possibly TRBD1 or TRBD2 for D (7 bases each). Material: whole blood, obtained at baseline. The CDR3 region is CASSVAGGDSTGELFF. The CDR3, as DNA: TGTGCCAGCAGCGTAGCTGGGGGGGACAGCACCGGGGAGCTGTTTTTT.